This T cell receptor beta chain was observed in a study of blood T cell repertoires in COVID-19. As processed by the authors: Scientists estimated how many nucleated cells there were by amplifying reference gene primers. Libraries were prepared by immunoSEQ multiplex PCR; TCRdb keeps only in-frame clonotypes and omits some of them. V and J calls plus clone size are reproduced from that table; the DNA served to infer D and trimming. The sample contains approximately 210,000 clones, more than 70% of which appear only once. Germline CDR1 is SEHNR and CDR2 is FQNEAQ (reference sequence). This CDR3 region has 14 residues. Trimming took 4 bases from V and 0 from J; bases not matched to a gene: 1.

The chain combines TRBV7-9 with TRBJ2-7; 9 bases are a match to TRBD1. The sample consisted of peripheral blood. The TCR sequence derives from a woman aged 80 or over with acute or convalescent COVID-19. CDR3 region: CASSSTGGSYEQYF. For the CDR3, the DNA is TGTGCCAGCAGCTCGACAGGGGGCTCCTACGAGCAGTACTTC.